A selection of T cell receptor beta chains follows, all from one sample in a study of blood T cell repertoires in COVID-19. Here immunoSEQ multiplex PCR was the method, and the copy in TCRdb shows in-frame clones only, minus some. Seen here are 140,000 to 150,000 clones, around 82% observed once, and the top ten hold 15%. The source material was peripheral blood. The receptors here all came from a human donor with acute or convalescent COVID-19. The donor label of this sample is uncertain. The CDR3 runs from the conserved cysteine through the conserved F or W. A D gene is named only where the DNA matches it firmly. The size entry is marked missing in some rows and otherwise reads once, few, many or a size class.

V: TRBV19; size: .; D: TRBD1; J: TRBJ1-2; DNA: TGTGCCAGTAGTAGCAGCGGGCGGACAGGAGATGGCTACACCTTC; CDR3: CASSSSGRTGDGYTF
V: TRBV19; size: .; D: .; J: TRBJ1-2; DNA: TGTGCCAGTAGTATACGGGAAAACTATGGCTACACCTTC; CDR3: CASSIRENYGYTF
V: TRBV21-1; size: .; D: .; J: TRBJ1-5; DNA: TGTGCCAGCAGCCCAAAAGTGGGGGACAGGGCTCAGCCCCAGCATTTT; CDR3: CASSPKVGDRAQPQHF
V: TRBV9; size: .; D: .; J: TRBJ2-6; DNA: TGTGCCAGCAGCGTAGGGGAGAGGGTCACTGGGGCCAACGTCCTGACTTTC; CDR3: CASSVGERVTGANVLTF
V: TRBV18; size: .; D: .; J: TRBJ1-5; DNA: TGTGCCAGCTCACCACCGTTGGGGCAGGGCGACCAGCCCCAGCATTTT; CDR3: CASSPPLGQGDQPQHF
V: TRBV29-1; size: .; D: .; J: TRBJ1-4; DNA: TGCAGCGGTGGGACTGGAAATGAAAAACTGTTTTTT; CDR3: CSGGTGNEKLFF
V: TRBV2; size: .; D: .; J: TRBJ2-2; DNA: TGTGCCAGCAGTGTGCGGGGGCGGGTCACCGGGGAGCTGTTTTTT; CDR3: CASSVRGRVTGELFF
V: TRBV15; size: .; D: .; J: TRBJ1-2; DNA: TGTGCCACCAGCAGAGATCTGGGCAGTAAGTCCGGCTACACCTTC; CDR3: CATSRDLGSKSGYTF
V: TRBV30; size: .; D: .; J: TRBJ2-4; DNA: TGTGCCTGGAGTGTATGGGGCCAGGGGATGGCCAAAAACATTCAGTACTTC; CDR3: CAWSVWGQGMAKNIQYF
V: TRBV19; size: .; D: TRBD1; J: TRBJ1-4; DNA: TGTGCCAGTAGTTCAGATCGACAGGGCCTTAATGAAAAACTGTTTTTT; CDR3: CASSSDRQGLNEKLFF
V: TRBV15; size: .; D: .; J: TRBJ1-2; DNA: TGTGCCACCAGCAGAGTACCGGGTAGCAGCCACTATGGCTACACCTTC; CDR3: CATSRVPGSSHYGYTF
V: TRBV6-2/TRBV6-3; size: .; D: TRBD1; J: TRBJ1-6; DNA: TGTGCCAGCAGTCCCCCACCGGGACAGGGGAATTCACCCCTCCACTTT; CDR3: CASSPPPGQGNSPLHF
V: TRBV7-8; size: few; D: TRBD1; J: TRBJ1-1; DNA: TGTGCCAGCAGCTACACAAGACAGGGCTCTGGGGTTAACACTGAAGCTTTCTTT; CDR3: CASSYTRQGSGVNTEAFF
V: TRBV5-4; size: .; D: .; J: TRBJ1-4; DNA: TGTGCCAGCAGCTTGGCCAGCGGGGTATTGAACAATGAAAAACTGTTTTTT; CDR3: CASSLASGVLNNEKLFF
V: TRBV3-1/TRBV3-2; size: .; D: TRBD1; J: TRBJ1-6; DNA: TGTGCCAGCAGCCTAAGGACAGGCAATTCACCCCTCCACTTT; CDR3: CASSLRTGNSPLHF
V: TRBV5-4; size: .; D: .; J: TRBJ2-6; DNA: TGTGCCAGCAGCCACGCACAGGGTACTGGGGCCAACGTCCTGACTTTC; CDR3: CASSHAQGTGANVLTF
V: TRBV9; size: .; D: .; J: TRBJ1-2; DNA: TGTGCCAGCACCGGATCCCCCAGGAACGCTGGCTACACCTTC; CDR3: CASTGSPRNAGYTF
V: TRBV19; size: .; D: TRBD2; J: TRBJ2-1; DNA: TGTGCCAGTAGTACCCTAATGGCGGGGGGGCGCAATGAGCAGTTCTTC; CDR3: CASSTLMAGGRNEQFF
V: TRBV9; size: .; D: .; J: TRBJ1-1; DNA: TGTGCCAGCAGCCCTCAGGGAGGAGGGAACACTGAAGCTTTCTTT; CDR3: CASSPQGGGNTEAFF
V: TRBV15; size: .; D: TRBD1; J: TRBJ1-6; DNA: TGTGCCACCAGCAGCCTACAGGGGCGGAATTCACCCCTCCACTTT; CDR3: CATSSLQGRNSPLHF
V: TRBV30; size: .; D: TRBD1; J: TRBJ1-1; DNA: TGTGCCTGGAGCCCCCACACCGGGACAGGGATAGGAAACACTGAAGCTTTCTTT; CDR3: CAWSPHTGTGIGNTEAFF
V: TRBV4-1; size: .; D: TRBD1; J: TRBJ1-4; DNA: TGCGCCAGCAGCCTCAACCGGGACAGGGATGAAAAACTGTTTTTT; CDR3: CASSLNRDRDEKLFF
V: TRBV29-1; size: .; D: .; J: TRBJ2-7; DNA: TGCAGCGTTGACACAGGGCCGTCCTACGAGCAGTACTTC; CDR3: CSVDTGPSYEQYF
V: TRBV9; size: .; D: TRBD1; J: TRBJ1-6; DNA: TGTGCCAGCAGTCCTCAGCAGGGGGGAACAAATTCACCCCTCCACTTT; CDR3: CASSPQQGGTNSPLHF
V: TRBV27; size: .; D: .; J: TRBJ1-1; DNA: TGTGCCAGCAGCCACCAGGGGACGAACACTGAAGCTTTCTTT; CDR3: CASSHQGTNTEAFF
V: TRBV7-9; size: .; D: .; J: TRBJ1-2; DNA: TGTGCCAGCAGCTTAGTGTCCCAGGGCTATGGCTACACCTTC; CDR3: CASSLVSQGYGYTF
V: TRBV19; size: .; D: TRBD2; J: TRBJ2-5; DNA: TGTGCCAGTAGTACCACGGGACTAGCGTCAGAGACCCAGTACTTC; CDR3: CASSTTGLASETQYF
V: TRBV7-2; size: .; D: TRBD1; J: TRBJ1-1; DNA: TGTGCCAGCAGCCCTGGGGGGACAGGAGGGAACACTGAAGCTTTCTTT; CDR3: CASSPGGTGGNTEAFF
V: TRBV5-1; size: once; D: .; J: TRBJ1-6; DNA: TGCGCCAGCAAAGCCTACCGACAGGAAACGTCCCTAAATAATTCACCCCTCCACTTT; CDR3: CASKAYRQETSLNNSPLHF
V: TRBV9; size: .; D: TRBD2; J: TRBJ2-7; DNA: TGTGCCAGCAGCGCCACGGAGGGAGGGGAGCAGTACTTC; CDR3: CASSATEGGEQYF
V: TRBV27; size: .; D: .; J: TRBJ1-3; DNA: TGTGCCAGCAGTACCACCCGACAAGCTGGAAACACCATATATTTT; CDR3: CASSTTRQAGNTIYF
V: TRBV27; size: .; D: TRBD1; J: TRBJ2-2; DNA: TGTGCCAGCAGTCCCAGGGGGTTAGAATTCACCGGGGAGCTGTTTTTT; CDR3: CASSPRGLEFTGELFF
V: TRBV6-5; size: .; D: .; J: TRBJ1-3; DNA: TGTGCCAGCAGTTACGGCAGGGCTGGAAACACCATATATTTT; CDR3: CASSYGRAGNTIYF
V: TRBV4-3; size: .; D: .; J: TRBJ1-6; DNA: TGCGCCAGCAGCCAAGAAGGGGTCGACTCACCCCTCCACTTT; CDR3: CASSQEGVDSPLHF
V: TRBV29-1; size: .; D: TRBD1; J: TRBJ1-1; DNA: TGCAGCGTTGAGTCCACGGGGGACAGAGAACTTGAAGCTTTCTTT; CDR3: CSVESTGDRELEAFF
V: TRBV5-1; size: .; D: .; J: TRBJ1-1; DNA: TGCGCCAGCATGATGACAGATTATAACACTGAAGCTTTCTTT; CDR3: CASMMTDYNTEAFF
V: TRBV30; size: .; D: TRBD1; J: TRBJ2-7; DNA: TGTGCCTGGAGTGTACAGGGGGTACCCTACGAGCAGTACTTC; CDR3: CAWSVQGVPYEQYF
V: TRBV19; size: .; D: .; J: TRBJ1-2; DNA: TGTGCCAGTAGTATTCGGAGAAACTATGGCTACACCTTC; CDR3: CASSIRRNYGYTF
V: TRBV4-2; size: .; D: TRBD2; J: TRBJ2-5; DNA: TGTGCCAGCAGCCAAGTCGTGTCTAGCGGGGTCCGGGAGACCCAGTACTTC; CDR3: CASSQVVSSGVRETQYF
V: TRBV14; size: .; D: .; J: TRBJ1-1; DNA: TGTGCCAGCAGCCAGAGCCTTATTTTTGAAGCTTTCTTT; CDR3: CASSQSLIFEAFF
V: TRBV2; size: .; D: .; J: TRBJ1-1; DNA: TGTGCCAGCAACCCCACACAGCTTCCGAACACTGAAGCTTTCTTT; CDR3: CASNPTQLPNTEAFF
V: TRBV5-1; size: .; D: TRBD1; J: TRBJ1-1; DNA: TGCGCCAGCAGCTTCAACAGGGGAAACACTGAAGCTTTCTTT; CDR3: CASSFNRGNTEAFF
V: TRBV7-9; size: .; D: .; J: TRBJ1-4; DNA: TGTGCCAGCAGCTTGGACATTTCTAATGAAAAACTGTTTTTT; CDR3: CASSLDISNEKLFF
V: TRBV4-1; size: few; D: .; J: TRBJ1-2; DNA: TGCGCCAGCAGCCAGGCTAGGTTTTTCAGTCGGGATGACTATGGCTACACCTTC; CDR3: CASSQARFFSRDDYGYTF
V: TRBV10-1; size: once; D: .; J: TRBJ2-5; DNA: TGCGCCAGCAGTGACCCTTCAGGTCTTCAAGAGACCCAGTACTTC; CDR3: CASSDPSGLQETQYF
V: TRBV5-4; size: many; D: TRBD2; J: TRBJ2-7; DNA: TGTGCCAGCAGCTCCGGGGGGTCCTACGAGCAGTACTTC; CDR3: CASSSGGSYEQYF
V: TRBV19; size: .; D: .; J: TRBJ1-3; DNA: TGTGCCAGTAGTAACGGGGACTTCTCTGGAAACACCATATATTTT; CDR3: CASSNGDFSGNTIYF
V: TRBV9; size: .; D: .; J: TRBJ1-5; DNA: TGTGCCAGCAGCGCACAGGGAAGCAATCAGCCCCAGCATTTT; CDR3: CASSAQGSNQPQHF
V: TRBV9; size: .; D: TRBD1; J: TRBJ1-1; DNA: TGTGCCAGCAGCCTCTCCGGGACAGGGAACACTGAAGCTTTCTTT; CDR3: CASSLSGTGNTEAFF
V: TRBV5-1; size: .; D: .; J: TRBJ2-7; DNA: TGCGCCAGCAGGTTACAGGGCCCTGCCTACGAGCAGTACTTC; CDR3: CASRLQGPAYEQYF
V: TRBV7-6; size: .; D: .; J: TRBJ1-2; DNA: TGTGCCAGCAGCTTAGGGGAGAACTATGGCTACACCTTC; CDR3: CASSLGENYGYTF
V: TRBV18; size: .; D: .; J: TRBJ2-2; DNA: TGTGCCAGCTCACCACCACAGGGTTTGAACACCGGGGAGCTGTTTTTT; CDR3: CASSPPQGLNTGELFF
V: TRBV6-5; size: .; D: .; J: TRBJ1-5; DNA: TGTGCCAGCAGTTCCCCACAAGGGGAAGTCCAGCCCCAGCATTTT; CDR3: CASSSPQGEVQPQHF